This is a list of T cell receptor beta chains from one sample in a study of T cells in Graves' hyperthyroidism and ophthalmopathy. TCRdb independently ran MiXCR on the multiplex PCR reads; one entry per CDR3 protein. The repertoire consists of about 560,000 distinct CDR3 sequences, with around 15% occurring once and the leading ten covering 15% to 20%. Material for sequencing was blood. These receptor sequences come from a woman aged 18-30 years with Graves' hyperthyroidism. Each CDR3 is given with its conserved first and last residue. Each record gives: clone size, J gene, CDR3 length, V gene, D gene, CDR3 DNA, CDR3 protein. The D gene is left open where the match is weak. Size is omitted from some rows. Given values are once, few, many or a class for expanded clones.

many	TRBJ1-2	13	TRBV20-1	TRBD1	TGCAGTGCTAGAGACAGGGGGCACCGAGGCTACACCTTC	CSARDRGHRGYTF
NA	TRBJ2-1	15	TRBV6-1	NA	TGTGCCAGCAGTCGCCCCTCAAGCCCCTACAATGAGCAGTTCTTC	CASSRPSSPYNEQFF
NA	TRBJ1-1	13	TRBV27	NA	TGTGCCAGCAGTTATATGGAGAACACTGAAGCTTTCTTT	CASSYMENTEAFF
many	TRBJ2-7	14	TRBV28	TRBD1	TGTGCCAGCACCCTCCGGGACAGGGGCTACGAGCAGTACTTC	CASTLRDRGYEQYF
NA	TRBJ2-1	14	TRBV20-1	NA	TGCAGTGTTCGACGTCATCGCTCCTACAATGAGCAGTTCTTC	CSVRRHRSYNEQFF
NA	TRBJ2-3	17	TRBV5-1	TRBD2	TGCGCCAGCAACTCTATAGCGGGGGGGCTAAGCACAGATACGCAGTATTTT	CASNSIAGGLSTDTQYF
few	TRBJ2-2	13	TRBV27	NA	TGTGCCAGCAGTTTCGGGAGATCTGGGGAGCTGTTTTTT	CASSFGRSGELFF
NA	TRBJ2-6	14	TRBV5-1	TRBD1	TGCGCCAGCAAGACAGGGGCTGGGGCCAACGTCCTGACTTTC	CASKTGAGANVLTF
many	TRBJ1-1	13	TRBV2	NA	TGTGCCAGCAGTGAAAGGTGGAACACTGAAGCTTTCTTT	CASSERWNTEAFF
many	TRBJ2-3	12	TRBV2	NA	TGTGCCAGCAGGCGAGCCACAGATACGCAGTATTTT	CASRRATDTQYF
many	TRBJ2-7	13	TRBV20-1	NA	TGCAGTGCTAGAGGGGGGGAATCCTACGAGCAGTACTTC	CSARGGESYEQYF
many	TRBJ2-1	14	TRBV11-1	NA	TGTGAGACGCAGGCGCCCGGCACCTACAATGAGCAGTTCTTC	CETQAPGTYNEQFF
many	TRBJ1-1	13	TRBV27	NA	TGTGCCAGCTCACCCGCAGGAGACACTGAAGCTTTCTTT	CASSPAGDTEAFF
NA	TRBJ2-1	13	TRBV30	NA	TGTGCCCGGAGTGGGTTTAGAGAGGTTGAGCAGTTCTTC	CARSGFREVEQFF
many	TRBJ2-3	14	TRBV20-1	NA	TGCAGTGCAATACCCCCACCAAGCACAGATACGCAGTATTTT	CSAIPPPSTDTQYF
few	TRBJ1-4	14	TRBV7-9	NA	TGTGCCACCCGGGGTGGGGCAACTAATGAAAAACTGTTTTTT	CATRGGATNEKLFF
NA	TRBJ2-5	14	TRBV20-1	TRBD1	TGCAGTGCTAGGGGGCAGGGGGTAGTGGAGACCCAGTACTTC	CSARGQGVVETQYF
NA	TRBJ2-3	13	TRBV3-1	NA	TGTGCCAGCAGTCATTCCTCGCTGCCCTTGCAGTATTTT	CASSHSSLPLQYF
many	TRBJ2-3	15	TRBV11-2	TRBD1	TGTGCCAGCAGCTACTATGGACAGGACACAGATACGCAGTATTTT	CASSYYGQDTDTQYF
NA	TRBJ2-5	15	TRBV3-1	TRBD1	TGTGCCAGCAGCCAAACAGGGGTGTCTAGAGAGACCCAGTACTTC	CASSQTGVSRETQYF
few	TRBJ2-1	18	TRBV7-9	TRBD2	TGTGCCAGCAGCTTAGCGGGTAGGGGCGGGGGCTCCTACAATGAGCAGTTCTTC	CASSLAGRGGGSYNEQFF
few	TRBJ1-6	19	TRBV7-2	NA	TGTGCCAGCAGCTTATTTGATTTGCTAAGGGGGTCCTATAATTCACCCCTCCACTTT	CASSLFDLLRGSYNSPLHF